This TCR beta chain derives from a study of technical replicates of blood from several donors. The germline V and J ends were trimmed by 2 bases and 5 bases, with 12 bases remaining between them. In germline, CDR1 is SGHTA, CDR2 FQGNSA. The CDR3 length is 15 residues. Some clones are missing from TCRdb's copy, which holds only in-frame ones; the method was immunoSEQ multiplex PCR. In the table there are 70,000 to 85,000 clones, 92% of which are singletons. Input material: T cells isolated from PBMCs. The sequence was obtained from a human donor in good health. The chain joins TRBV7-2 to TRBJ1-4, with D tentatively TRBD1 (5 bases). The DNA for the CDR3 is TGTGCCAGCAGCTTACAAGCAGGGTTGAATGAAAAACTGTTTTTT. Amino acid sequence: CASSLQAGLNEKLFF.